These 17 T cell receptor beta chains were sequenced from one sample in a study of OX40 agonist ivuxolimab in advanced cancers. Libraries were prepared by immunoSEQ multiplex PCR; TCRdb keeps only in-frame clonotypes and omits some of them. The sample holds tens of thousands of clones, 90% to 95% seen once. Sequencing used CD4+ or CD8+ T cells sorted from blood, obtained in a trial of the OX40 agonist ivuxolimab. The receptors were sampled from an adult with an advanced solid tumor such as melanoma, head and neck, liver or kidney cancer.

The V and J genes are TRBV6-5 and TRBJ2-7; D may be TRBD1 (6 bases). The CDR3 contains 13 residues. Germline V gene lookup returns CDR1 MNHEY and CDR2 SVGAGI. The V end was cut by 4 bases, the J end by 6 bases, with 13 bases between. CDR3 residues: CASSSGQRSEQYF. CDR3 nucleotides: TGTGCCAGCAGTTCAGGACAGAGATCCGAGCAGTACTTC.

The chain uses TRBV30 and TRBJ2-5; D gene ambiguous. The CDR3 covers 13 residues. Trimming removed 1 base at V and 0 bases at J, with 6 bases between. The germline V gene has CDR1 GTSNPN and CDR2 SVGIG (reference sequence). CDR3 loop: CAWSGPYQETQYF. The CDR3 DNA sequence: TGTGCCTGGAGTGGTCCGTACCAAGAGACCCAGTACTTC. Using reference TRBV30 and TRBJ2-5 for the parts outside the CDR3, the full variable domain is SQTIHQWPATLVQPVGSPLSLECTVEGTSNPNLYWYRQAAGRGLQLLFYSVGIGQISSEVPQNLSASRPQDRQFILSSKKLLLSDSGFYLCAWSGPYQETQYFGPGTRLLVL.

Concerning this clone itself: This specimen includes other DNA sequences encoding the same CDR3. V usage is TRBV5-6 and J usage is TRBJ2-2; TRBD2 matches at 9 bases. This CDR3 is 16 amino acids long. CDR1 is SGHDT, CDR2 YYEEEE, per germline. Trimming cost V 0 bases and J 6 bases; bases outside gene matches: 6. CDR3 loop: CASSLVGLAVPGELFF. The CDR3 bases are TGTGCCAGCAGCTTGGTGGGACTAGCAGTACCCGGGGAGCTGTTTTTT.

The chain couples TRBV30 to TRBJ2-1; D ambiguous. The CDR3 runs 13 residues. Germline CDR1 GTSNPN, CDR2 SVGIG (reference sequence). V lost 3 bases, J lost 3 bases, and 9 bases lay in between. The CDR3 DNA sequence: TGTGCCTGGAGAAGCATCATCTACAATGAGCAGTTCTTC. Amino acid sequence: CAWRSIIYNEQFF.

The V and J genes are TRBV5-1 and TRBJ1-1; D remains ambiguous. The germline V and J ends were trimmed by 0 bases and 0 bases, with 3 bases remaining between them. The CDR3 contains 13 residues. Germline lookup yields CDR1 SGHRS and CDR2 YFSETQ. In DNA, the CDR3 is TGCGCCAGCAGCTTGGCTTTGAACACTGAAGCTTTCTTT. This gives the protein CASSLALNTEAFF.

The chain employs TRBV15 and TRBJ2-1; D is ambiguous. V was trimmed by 0 bases and J by 0 bases, leaving 12 bases between them. The CDR3 loop spans 17 amino acids. Germline V lookup: CDR1 LNHNV, CDR2 YYDKDF (reference sequence). In DNA form, the CDR3 reads TGTGCCACCAGCAGAGACGAAGGGAAGGGCTCCTACAATGAGCAGTTCTTC. It specifies CATSRDEGKGSYNEQFF.

This clone has only one observation. The chain links TRBV7-9 to TRBJ2-2; D is unresolved. The CDR3 has 14 residues. The V end lost 2 bases, the J end lost 4 bases, and 8 bases lay between the germline ends. Germline V lookup: CDR1 SEHNR, CDR2 FQNEAQ (reference sequence). CDR3 in DNA: TGTGCCAGCAGCTTAAGGGAATTCACCGGGGAGCTGTTTTTT. The encoded protein is CASSLREFTGELFF.

The chain recombines TRBV28 with TRBJ2-3; D perhaps matches TRBD1 (5 bases). V gave up 1 base and J gave up 8 bases, with 16 bases separating them. This CDR3 region has 15 residues. CDR1 and CDR2 from the germline V gene are MDHEN and SYDVKM. CDR3 in DNA: TGTGCCAGCAGTTTATATGTGCAGGACAAGGTTACGCAGTATTTT. Its translation is CASSLYVQDKVTQYF.

This clone was seen only once. The V and J genes are TRBV4-2 and TRBJ2-1; no firm D call. The CDR3 covers 12 residues. CDR1 and CDR2 (germline): LGHNA, YNFKEQ. V was pared by 0 bases and J by 9 bases, with 6 bases between. CDR3 residues: CASSQDRIEQFF. DNA of the CDR3: TGTGCCAGCAGCCAAGATCGGATTGAGCAGTTCTTC.

The chain joins TRBV27 to TRBJ1-2; D might be TRBD1 (5 bases). Trimming took 1 base from V and 5 from J, leaving 14 bases between them. Germline assignment: CDR1 MNHEY and CDR2 SMNVEV (reference sequence). This CDR3 spans 15 amino acids. The CDR3 DNA sequence: TGTGCCAGCAGTTTATACCCAGGGAGGGTGTATGGCTACACCTTC. Its protein product is CASSLYPGRVYGYTF.

This clone appeared a single time. J is TRBJ2-1 and V is TRBV5-1, with D perhaps assigned TRBD1 or TRBD2 (5 bases each). This CDR3 comprises 14 residues. Germline V lookup: CDR1 SGHRS, CDR2 YFSETQ. V was cut by 4 bases and J by 14 bases, with 22 bases left in between. The CDR3, as DNA: TGCGCCAGCAGCCCGTGGAGCTCCGGTCGAGGGGAGTTCTTC. Translation: CASSPWSSGRGEFF.

The chain uses TRBV6-8 and TRBJ1-4, with TRBD1 identical over 8 bases. The CDR3 loop spans 15 amino acids. V was clipped by 6 bases and J by 5 bases; unmatched bases: 8. Germline CDR1 is MNHGY and CDR2 is SAAAGT. CDR3 in DNA: TGTGCCAGCAGCCCGCCGGGACAGGAGAATGAAAAACTGTTTTTT. As protein: CASSPPGQENEKLFF.

CDR3 sequence (DNA): TGTGCCAGCAGCTCCATCGACGCTTCATCTGAACGCTATGGCTACACCTTC. It translates to CASSSIDASSERYGYTF. The rearrangement joins TRBV7-7 to TRBJ1-2; the D is unclear. There are 17 residues in the CDR3. CDR1 is SSHAT, CDR2 FNYEAQ, per germline (reference sequence). The V gene lost 4 bases and the J gene lost 4 bases, with 22 bases spanning the gap.

This clone has just one count. The chain employs TRBV2 and TRBJ2-7; 8 bases are shared with TRBD1. The CDR3 is 14 residues long. Germline-derived CDR1 and CDR2 are SNHLY and FYNNEI. Trimming at V came to 4 bases and at J to 5 bases, leaving 7 bases not matched to a gene. DNA of the CDR3: TGTGCCAGCAGTGTCTTGGACAGGGCTGACGAGCAGTACTTC. It yields the protein CASSVLDRADEQYF.

The V gene is TRBV10-3, the J gene TRBJ2-7; 7 bases are shared with TRBD1. This CDR3 is built from 15 residues. V was pared by 4 bases and J by 4 bases, with 10 bases of the junction left unmatched. Per germline, CDR1 ENHRY and CDR2 SYGVKD. CDR3: CAISGGGQEYYEQYF. CDR3 coding DNA: TGTGCCATCAGTGGAGGAGGACAGGAATATTACGAGCAGTACTTC.

This sequence joins TRBV28 and TRBJ2-7, with D perhaps matching TRBD1 (6 bases). Between the trimmed V and J ends, which lost 4 bases and 0 bases, there was a span of 13 bases. The CDR3 extends over 15 amino acids. Per the germline V gene, CDR1 is MDHEN and CDR2 is SYDVKM. The CDR3 is CASSSRQDISYEQYF. CDR3 in DNA: TGTGCCAGCAGTTCCCGACAGGACATCTCCTACGAGCAGTACTTC.

The rearrangement links TRBV7-6 to TRBJ2-1; 8 bases line up with TRBD1. V dropped 5 bases and J dropped 2; count of bases not matched to a gene: 8. CDR1 and CDR2 from the germline V gene are SGHVS and FNYEAQ. CDR3 length: 16 amino acids. CDR3 DNA sequence: TGTGCCAGCAGCAAACAACAGGGGGTCACCTACAATGAGCAGTTCTTC. This translates into CASSKQQGVTYNEQFF.